This T cell receptor (beta chain) was sequenced for a study of blood T cell repertoires in COVID-19. This CDR3 contains 13 residues. V lost 5 bases to trimming and J lost 4 bases; unmatched junction nucleotides: 5. Repertoires were generated with immunoSEQ multiplex PCR, while TCRdb's copy carries only in-frame clones and drops some. The repertoire includes approximately 150,000 clones, roughly 85% of them detected once, and around 5% sits in the top ten. This sequence originates from a woman in her forties or fifties with COVID-19, enrolled during active disease. Sequences were obtained from peripheral blood. The V gene is TRBV12-3 or TRBV12-4, the J gene TRBJ2-7; TRBD2 aligns across 7 bases. Written as DNA, the CDR3 is TGTGCCAGCAGTAAGCGGGGTAAATACGAGCAGTACTTC. Translated: CASSKRGKYEQYF.